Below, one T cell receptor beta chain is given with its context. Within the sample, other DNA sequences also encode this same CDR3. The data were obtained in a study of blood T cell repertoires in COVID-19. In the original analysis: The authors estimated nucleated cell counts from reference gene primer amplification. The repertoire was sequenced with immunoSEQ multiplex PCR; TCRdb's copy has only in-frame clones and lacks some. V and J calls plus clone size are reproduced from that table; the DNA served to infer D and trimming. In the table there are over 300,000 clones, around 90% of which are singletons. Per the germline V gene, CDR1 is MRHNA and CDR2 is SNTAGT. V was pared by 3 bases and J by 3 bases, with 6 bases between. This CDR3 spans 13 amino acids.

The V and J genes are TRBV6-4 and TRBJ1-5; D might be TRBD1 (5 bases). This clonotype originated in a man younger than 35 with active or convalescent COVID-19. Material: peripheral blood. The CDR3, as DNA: TGTGCCAGCAGTGAGACAGTCAATCAGCCCCAGCATTTT. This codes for CASSETVNQPQHF.